This T cell receptor (beta chain) was observed in a study of blood T cells in healthy people across ages. General study results and limits: Among long-lived donors, naive CD4+ cells were more numerous and diversity higher than in aged donors. A roughly linear fall in TCR beta diversity per million T cells was seen with increasing age. Unsorted PBMC input precluded a conclusive naive versus antigen-experienced comparison.

A second roughly 6 to 11 cycle PCR used barcoded and J-beta primers. TCRdb fed the 5' RACE reads into MiXCR, producing one record per CDR3 protein. The sample has about 970,000 distinct CDR3 sequences, roughly 51% seen once. CDR3 size: 14 residues. Trimming left V 5 bases short and J 5 bases short, with 15 bases between. From germline, CDR1 is MNHEY and CDR2 SVGAGI. Note on this clonotype: Antigen unknown.

Approximately 10 milliliters was the volume of peripheral blood drawn from each donor. Sequenced material: blood. The gene calls are TRBV6-5 and TRBJ2-5; no firm D call. This sequence originates from a woman aged 55-70 years in good health. The CDR3, as DNA: TGTGCCAGCAGTCCCGGTTCCGGGTGGGAGACCCAGTACTTC. Its translation: CASSPGSGWETQYF.